This TCR beta chain emerged from a study of T cells in Graves' hyperthyroidism and ophthalmopathy. Uncontrolled infection, other autoimmune disease, pregnancy and lactation each barred patients from inclusion. Trimming pared 5 bases from V and 5 bases from J, leaving 15 bases between. The germline V gene has CDR1 SGHVS and CDR2 FQNEAQ. CDR3 length equals 14 residues. This clonotype appeared a single time. This clone may be a read error of a much larger clone one base away. Amplification targeted TCR beta CDR3 regions from RNA transcripts. The HTBI primer set was used in a first-round RT-PCR of the TCR CDR3. Each CDR3 protein is one row after TCRdb ran MiXCR on the multiplex PCR reads. Counted here are a few hundred thousand distinct CDR3 sequences, around 15% occurring once; the ten biggest clones make up 2.5% to 4%.

This sequence joins TRBV7-8 and TRBJ2-5; either TRBD1 or TRBD2 may fit D (7 bases each). The TCR was taken from a woman aged 40-49 years with Graves' ophthalmopathy. Specimen: blood. The CDR3 DNA is TGTGCCAGCAGCGATACAGGGGAGGGGGAGACCCAGTACTTC. It codes for CASSDTGEGETQYF. Looking up the rest from reference TRBV7-8 and TRBJ2-5 gives the full variable domain: GAGVSQSPRYKVAKRGQDVALRCDPISGHVSLFWYQQALGQGPEFLTYFQNEAQLDKSGLPSDRFFAERPEGSVSTLKIQRTQQEDSAVYLCASSDTGEGETQYFGPGTRLLVL.